Sequencing of this TCR beta chain was carried out in a study of graft-versus-host responses after intestinal transplantation. Overall study: Recipients were given multivisceral, liver-intestinal, or isolated intestinal transplants. Recipients across the board were started on anti-thymocyte globulin induction, then kept on tacrolimus and steroids for 2 to 4 years.

The CDR3 is 14 residues long. Trimming took 4 bases from V and 4 from J; bases not matched to a gene: 2. CDR1 and CDR2 from the germline V gene are SGHVT and SQSDAQ. Study-level points and caveats: GvH clones surfaced in recipient marrow, some emerging earlier in ileum or blood.

The plating included about 200,000 irradiated, violet-dye-labeled stimulator cells together with about 200,000 CFSE-labeled responder cells. Sorting after the reaction isolated proliferating CFSE-low CD3+CD4+ and CD3+CD8+ responders. Repertoires were generated with immunoSEQ multiplex PCR, while TCRdb's copy carries only in-frame clones and drops some. The sample lists 20,000 to 25,000 clones, about 33% seen once, with roughly 10% in the top ten. Sample: alloreactive CD8+ T cells from a mixed lymphocyte reaction culture, taken before intestinal transplant. The subset denotes: CFSE-low proliferating T cells sorted from roughly 6-day pre-transplant mixed lymphocyte reaction (GvH or HvG direction). The TCR was taken from a human patient who received an intestinal transplant. The J gene is TRBJ2-7, the V gene TRBV7-4; 12 nucleotides agree with TRBD2. CDR3 coding DNA: TGTGCCAGCAGCTATACTAGCGGGAGGTACGAGCAGTACTTC. Residues: CASSYTSGRYEQYF. Based on the CDR3 plus reference TRBV7-4 and TRBJ2-7, the full variable domain is GAGVSQSPRYKVAKRGRDVALRCDSISGHVTLYWYRQTLGQGSEVLTYSQSDAQRDKSGRPSGRFSAERPERSVSTLKIQRTEQGDSAVYLCASSYTSGRYEQYFGPGTRLTVT.